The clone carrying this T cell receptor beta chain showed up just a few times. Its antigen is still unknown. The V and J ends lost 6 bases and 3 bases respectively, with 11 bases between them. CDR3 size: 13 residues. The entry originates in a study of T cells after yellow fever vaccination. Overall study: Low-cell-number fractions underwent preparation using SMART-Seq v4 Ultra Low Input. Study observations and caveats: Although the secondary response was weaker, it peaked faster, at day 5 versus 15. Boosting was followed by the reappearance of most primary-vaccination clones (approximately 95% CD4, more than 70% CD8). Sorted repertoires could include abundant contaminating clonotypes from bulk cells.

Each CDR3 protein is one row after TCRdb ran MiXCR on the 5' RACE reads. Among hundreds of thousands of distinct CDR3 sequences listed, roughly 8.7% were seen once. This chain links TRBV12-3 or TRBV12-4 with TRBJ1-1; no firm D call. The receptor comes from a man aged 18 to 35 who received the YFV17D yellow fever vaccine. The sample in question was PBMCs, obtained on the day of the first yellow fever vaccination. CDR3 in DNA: TGTGCCAGCAGGAGGGCGGCGGACACTGAAGCTTTCTTT. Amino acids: CASRRAADTEAFF.